These T cell receptor beta chains were read from a single sample in a study of a mutant IDH1 vaccine in newly diagnosed glioma. The data were produced by immunoSEQ multiplex PCR, yet TCRdb's version contains in-frame clones alone and is incomplete. The sample lists 85,000 to 100,000 clones, roughly 75% occurring once. The material was PBMCs, obtained from a glioma patient treated with radiotherapy, temozolomide or both. Every receptor here comes from a middle-aged man with glioma. Each CDR3 is given with its conserved first and last residue. A D gene is named only where the DNA matches it firmly. A clone size is listed for some rows: how often the clone was seen (once, few, many), or a class if it is expanded.

j_call d_call v_call clone_size cdr3_aa cdr3_nt
TRBJ2-7 TRBD1 TRBV6-5 few CASSYLSDRGVYEQYF TGTGCCAGCAGTTACCTTTCAGACAGGGGGGTCTACGAGCAGTACTTC
TRBJ2-5 NA TRBV5-6 NA CASSLGIGNQETQYF TGTGCCAGCAGCTTGGGAATCGGAAATCAAGAGACCCAGTACTTC
TRBJ2-7 NA TRBV29-1 NA CSVERDGPREQYF TGCAGCGTTGAAAGGGACGGCCCTAGGGAGCAGTACTTC
TRBJ2-7 NA TRBV12-5 NA CASGLTAGKGEQYF TGTGCTAGTGGTCTAACGGCTGGGAAGGGCGAGCAGTACTTC
TRBJ1-2 NA TRBV30 NA CAWSAVLDYTF TGTGCCTGGAGTGCCGTACTAGACTACACCTTC
TRBJ1-2 NA TRBV12-5 few CASNGGNGYTF TGTGCTAGTAATGGGGGCAATGGCTACACCTTC
TRBJ1-2 NA TRBV5-6 few CASSATTVYGYTF TGTGCCAGCAGCGCAACCACAGTATATGGCTACACCTTC
TRBJ1-6 NA TRBV10-3 NA CAIKAGSDNSPLHF TGTGCCATCAAGGCAGGATCTGATAATTCACCCCTCCACTTT
TRBJ2-3 TRBD2 TRBV6-4 NA CASSPTSGGLDTQYF TGTGCCAGCAGCCCGACTAGCGGGGGGCTAGATACGCAGTATTTT
TRBJ1-1 NA TRBV5-1 few CASTPLPNTEAFF TGCGCCAGCACCCCCTTGCCGAACACTGAAGCTTTCTTT
TRBJ1-6 TRBD1 TRBV5-6 NA CASSVLDRGNSPLHF TGTGCCAGCAGCGTTCTGGACAGGGGCAATTCACCCCTCCACTTT